These 17 T cell receptor beta chains came from one sample sequenced in a study of patients and donors after allogeneic stem cell transplantation. TCRdb passed the RT-PCR reads through MiXCR, listing each CDR3 protein once. The sample contains about 200,000 distinct CDR3 sequences, around two fifths of which appear only once. The sequenced material came from blood, either unsorted or a sorted T cell fraction (not recorded which). These receptors were collected from a human donor who was either an allogeneic HSCT recipient or a stem cell or donor lymphocyte infusion donor (not recorded which). It is not recorded whose cells these are; they may come from a transplant donor.

This chain uses TRBV18 with TRBJ1-2; tentatively, D is TRBD1 (6 bases). From germline, CDR1 is KGHSH and CDR2 LQKENI. This CDR3 region has 14 residues. Trimming shortened V by 6 bases and J by 5 bases, and 16 bases separated the two germline ends. CDR3 in amino acids: CASSKDGGPYGYTF. The CDR3 coding sequence is TGTGCCAGCTCCAAGGATGGGGGCCCTTATGGCTACACCTTC. The full variable domain, its missing parts supplied by reference TRBV18 and TRBJ1-2, is NAGVMQNPRHLVRRRGQEARLRCSPMKGHSHVYWYRQLPEEGLKFMVYLQKENIIDESGMPKERFSAEFPKEGPSILRIQQVVRGDSAAYFCASSKDGGPYGYTFGSGTRLTVV.

This clonotype was observed a few times. V gene TRBV20-1 combines with J gene TRBJ1-2; D is uncertain. The length of the CDR3 is 11 residues. Trimming took 0 bases from V and 7 from J, leaving 6 bases between them. Per the germline V gene, CDR1 is DFQATT and CDR2 is SNEGSKA (reference sequence). CDR3 region: CSARDPTGYTF. DNA for the CDR3: TGCAGTGCTAGAGATCCCACTGGCTACACCTTC.

The chain employs TRBV4-3 and TRBJ1-2; D is possibly TRBD1 (6 bases). Germline-derived CDR1 and CDR2 are LGHNA and YSLEER. Trimming pared 2 bases from V and 4 bases from J, leaving 14 bases between. The length of the CDR3 is 15 residues. CDR3 region: CASSQHRDTGYGYTF. The CDR3 DNA sequence: TGCGCCAGCAGCCAACACCGGGACACCGGCTATGGCTACACCTTC.

The chain links TRBV6-1 to TRBJ1-6; D remains ambiguous. The V end lost 0 bases, the J end lost 12 bases, and 15 bases lay between the germline ends. From germline, CDR1 is MNHNS and CDR2 SASEGT. This CDR3 has 15 residues. CDR3 sequence: CASSEALLLREPLHF. In DNA form, the CDR3 reads TGTGCCAGCAGTGAAGCGCTCCTGTTAAGAGAACCCCTCCACTTT.

The chain is built from TRBV12-3 or TRBV12-4 and TRBJ1-1; TRBD1 matches at 9 bases. Trimming at V came to 5 bases and at J to 4 bases, leaving 8 bases not matched to a gene. The CDR3 extends over 15 amino acids. In nucleotides, the CDR3 is TGTGCCAGCAGTCCTTATACAGGGGGCGGCACTGAAGCTTTCTTT. Translated: CASSPYTGGGTEAFF.

The rearrangement joins TRBV20-1 to TRBJ1-1, with TRBD1 as a possible D gene (6 bases). V shed 6 bases and J shed 3 bases, with 20 bases lying between them. The CDR3 length is 15 residues. The V gene's germline CDR1 is DFQATT and CDR2 SNEGSKA (reference sequence). CDR3: CSAQTGDPGDTEAFF. The CDR3 DNA reads as TGCAGTGCGCAAACAGGAGACCCAGGGGACACTGAAGCTTTCTTT.

The chain employs TRBV7-8 and TRBJ1-1, with 7 bases matching TRBD1. V trimming: 5 bases; J trimming: 0 bases; junction bases outside the gene matches: 6. Germline loops: CDR1 SGHVS, CDR2 FQNEAQ. This CDR3 has 15 residues. The CDR3 loop is CASSIRDSLNTEAFF. In nucleotides, the CDR3 is TGTGCCAGCAGCATCAGGGACAGTTTGAACACTGAAGCTTTCTTT.

The chain has TRBV30 and TRBJ2-5; D remains unclear. Per the germline V gene, CDR1 is GTSNPN and CDR2 is SVGIG (reference sequence). The germline V and J ends were trimmed by 0 bases and 5 bases, with 13 bases remaining between them. This CDR3 has 14 residues. CDR3 region: CAWSVLDVGETQYF. The DNA for the CDR3 is TGTGCCTGGAGTGTACTCGATGTGGGGGAGACCCAGTACTTC.

The chain has TRBV6-1 and TRBJ1-6; D not certain. V gave up 2 bases and J gave up 6 bases, with 11 bases separating them. Germline V gives CDR1 MNHNS, CDR2 SASEGT. This CDR3 is built from 15 residues. CDR3 region: CASSEMSLPNSPLHF. The CDR3 DNA sequence: TGTGCCAGCAGTGAAATGTCCCTCCCTAATTCACCCCTCCACTTT.

This clonotype was counted only a few times. The chain joins TRBV28 to TRBJ2-2; 7 bases match TRBD1. The CDR3 sequence is 15 residues long. From germline, CDR1 is MDHEN and CDR2 SYDVKM. The trim removed 6 bases at V and 5 bases at J, leaving 9 bases unmatched. The CDR3 sequence is CASSPDRVGTGELFF. The CDR3 region has the DNA TGTGCCAGCAGCCCCGACAGGGTCGGGACCGGGGAGCTGTTTTTT.

The chain employs TRBV6-2 or TRBV6-3 and TRBJ1-5, with D hard to call. This CDR3 is built from 15 residues. V was shortened by 1 base and J by 0 bases, with 7 bases between the two germline ends. The germline CDR1 and CDR2 sequences are MNHEY and SVGEGT. CDR3 amino acids: CASSYWPGSNQPQHF. CDR3 nucleotides: TGTGCCAGCAGTTACTGGCCAGGTAGCAATCAGCCCCAGCATTTT.

This clonotype was seen only a few times. J is TRBJ1-2 and V is TRBV12-3 or TRBV12-4, with 8 bases identical to TRBD1. The CDR3 has 14 amino acids. After removal of 6 bases from V and 0 bases from J, the junction contained 3 bases not matched to a gene. The CDR3 DNA reads TGTGCCAGCAGCCGGGGACAGGCTAACTATGGCTACACCTTC. This codes for CASSRGQANYGYTF.

This clonotype came up a few times. The chain couples TRBV20-1 to TRBJ2-3; 9 nucleotides match TRBD2. Looked up from germline, CDR1 is DFQATT and CDR2 is SNEGSKA (reference sequence). The CDR3 sequence is 17 residues long. Trimming removed 1 base from V and 5 bases from J; junction bases left unmatched: 13. The CDR3 sequence is CSARASGDPIIEDTQYF. The CDR3 DNA reads as TGCAGTGCTAGAGCTAGCGGGGACCCTATCATTGAAGATACGCAGTATTTT.

The rearrangement uses TRBV24-1 and TRBJ1-2; no clear D. The CDR3 runs to 12 residues. Trimming took 3 bases from V and 4 from J, leaving 5 bases between them. Germline CDR1 KGHDR, CDR2 SFDVKD. The CDR3 nucleotides read TGTGCCACCAGTGATCTCCTCTATGGCTACACCTTC. Encoded protein: CATSDLLYGYTF.

This clonotype was detected only a few times. The chain uses TRBV13 and TRBJ1-3, with D unresolved. V gave up 2 bases and J gave up 4 bases, with 15 bases separating them. CDR1 is PRHDT and CDR2 is FYEKMQ in the germline V gene (reference sequence). The CDR3 has 16 amino acids. CDR3 nucleotides: TGTGCCAGCAGCTTACGATTGGACGGACTCGGAAACACCATATATTTT. Translation: CASSLRLDGLGNTIYF.

This chain connects TRBV5-6 to TRBJ2-2; the D gene is possibly TRBD1 (6 bases). The CDR3 spans 13 residues. V was trimmed by 2 bases and J by 6 bases, leaving 8 bases between them. Germline V CDR1 and CDR2: SGHDT, YYEEEE. The CDR3 nucleotides are TGTGCCAGCAGCTTAACAGGGCCCGGGGAGCTGTTTTTT. Translating gives CASSLTGPGELFF.

This clonotype was detected a few times. The chain is built from TRBV6-6 and TRBJ2-1, with 7 bases aligning to TRBD1. V dropped 2 bases and J dropped 6; count of bases not matched to a gene: 13. There are 17 residues in the CDR3. Germline V gene lookup returns CDR1 MNHNY and CDR2 SVGAGI (reference sequence). The CDR3 DNA sequence: TGTGCCAGCAGTTACACCCGGGACAGAAGAAGACGCAATGAGCAGTTCTTC. Encoded protein: CASSYTRDRRRRNEQFF.